The clone carrying this TCR beta chain has only a few counts. The antigen is unknown. The CDR3 spans 12 residues. CDR1 MNHEY and CDR2 SVGAGI come from the germline V gene. J was trimmed by 14 bases and V by 4 bases; bases with no gene match: 9. This specimen comes from a study of STAT3 mutations in large granular lymphocyte leukemia. Study context: Roughly 40% of treated T-LGLL patients showed hematologic response to immunosuppression. Study-level findings and limits: Variable sampling intervals and differing treatment regimens complicated linking therapy response to TCR clonal burden changes. Every T-cell large granular lymphocyte leukemia patient had at least one immunodominant TCR beta clonotype.

TCRbeta libraries averaged around 42,000 productive templates per sample. Here immunoSEQ multiplex PCR was the method, and the copy in TCRdb shows in-frame clones only, minus some. The data show roughly 12,000 clones, 65% to 90% seen once. The rearrangement joins TRBV6-5 to TRBJ2-3, with TRBD1 matching over 7 bases. The specimen was peripheral blood mononuclear cells. The origin of this receptor is a man older than 75 with T-cell large granular lymphocyte leukemia. Some clones in this sample may be carry-over from other donors' samples. CDR3 residues: CASSSQGGERYF. The CDR3 nucleotides are TGTGCCAGCAGTTCCCAAGGGGGCGAGCGGTATTTT.